Presented here are 6 T cell receptor beta chains from one specimen sequenced in a study of cytomegalovirus exposure and HLA in healthy donors. The PCR employed 60 Vbeta primers together with 13 Jbeta primers. Assay: immunoSEQ multiplex PCR; the TCRdb copy retains only in-frame clones and omits some. The sample yields 60,000 to 70,000 clones, roughly 80% seen once. The source material was PBMCs. The receptors here all came from a male donor in good health and CMV-seropositive.

The chain couples TRBV6-6 to TRBJ2-7; 10 bases line up with TRBD1. J was trimmed by 5 bases and V by 5 bases; bases with no gene match: 12. This CDR3 contains 16 residues. Germline V gene data show CDR1 as MNHNY and CDR2 as SVGAGI (reference sequence). CDR3 nucleotides: TGTGCCAGCAGTCCGGGACAGGGGCCCCTTTGGGACGAGCAGTACTTC. It translates to CASSPGQGPLWDEQYF.

This chain links TRBV6-5 with TRBJ2-3; no firm D call. Trimming pared 5 bases from V and 8 bases from J, leaving 14 bases between. The CDR3 consists of 13 residues. Germline CDR1 is MNHEY and CDR2 is SVGAGI. CDR3 protein: CASSPRESGTQYF. The CDR3 nucleotides are TGTGCCAGCAGTCCGCGTGAAAGTGGTACGCAGTATTTT.

This clone has just one count. The rearrangement joins TRBV7-2 to TRBJ2-7; 10 bases align to TRBD2. Germline V CDR1 and CDR2: SGHTA, FQGNSA. The CDR3 spans 16 residues. Trimming cost V 2 bases and J 3 bases; bases outside gene matches: 7. The CDR3 DNA sequence: TGTGCCAGCAGCTTATGGGAGCGGGGGGGCAACTACGAGCAGTACTTC. Residues: CASSLWERGGNYEQYF.

The chain uses TRBV5-1 and TRBJ1-1, with TRBD1 matching 9 bases. The germline V gene encodes CDR1 SGHRS and CDR2 YFSETQ. The CDR3 contains 13 residues. With V trimmed by 4 bases and J by 11 bases, 9 bases remained unmatched. CDR3 sequence reads: CASSHSGTGWAFF. The CDR3 DNA reads TGCGCCAGCAGCCACTCCGGGACAGGGTGGGCTTTCTTT.

V usage is TRBV30 and J usage is TRBJ1-2, with a tentative D call TRBD1 (6 bases). From germline, CDR1 is GTSNPN and CDR2 SVGIG (reference sequence). V shed 1 base and J shed 5 bases, with 8 bases lying between them. There are 12 residues in the CDR3. In nucleotides, the CDR3 is TGTGCCTGGAGTGACCAGGGGTATGGCTACACCTTC. It codes for CAWSDQGYGYTF.

This clone was seen a handful of times. V and J are TRBV4-1 and TRBJ2-1, with TRBD2 identical over 8 bases. CDR3 length equals 17 residues. Germline loops: CDR1 MGHRA, CDR2 YSYEKL. V lost 1 base, J lost 12 bases, and 17 bases stayed unmatched. The CDR3 spells CASSQAAGRGVDRAQFF. The CDR3 coding sequence is TGCGCCAGCAGCCAAGCAGCGGGGCGGGGGGTGGATCGGGCGCAGTTCTTC.